This is a list of T cell receptor beta chains from one sample in a study of cytomegalovirus exposure and HLA in healthy donors. Profiled with immunoSEQ multiplex PCR; TCRdb holds only in-frame clones, not every one. Of around 80,000 clones detected, approximately 79% appear once; the ten largest clones hold about 6.4%. Sequencing was carried out using PBMCs. These receptors were taken from a female donor in good health and CMV-seronegative. Both conserved end residues are trimmed from each CDR3. A D gene is named only where the DNA matches it firmly.

d_call	v_call	cdr3_aa
NA	TRBV9	ASSGGSLAKNIQY
TRBD2	TRBV18	ASSPNPGLAVYEQY
NA	TRBV6-5	ASSTGNQPQH
NA	TRBV2	ASKAGNTEAF
NA	TRBV7-7	ASSLGAGDEQF
NA	TRBV18	ASSPGSTPGANVLT
TRBD2	TRBV7-2	ASSARGGMNEQF
NA	TRBV29-1	SVVEVSSYNEQF
TRBD1	TRBV4-1	ASSPNPGQADQPQH
NA	TRBV5-1	ASSLAGGNEKLF
TRBD1	TRBV6-5	ASSYSTGEGQPQH
NA	TRBV5-6	ASSFQGNPYEQY
TRBD1	TRBV28	ASSNPGTAWHEQF
TRBD2	TRBV15	ATSNNGGTYEQY
TRBD1	TRBV28	ASNKDRGQPQH
NA	TRBV4-2	ASSPYLQGRGTEAF
TRBD1	TRBV6-1	AGYRDRGAGYT
NA	TRBV7-2	ASRGQGSSYNSPLH
NA	TRBV5-8	ASSLEQSNEKLF
NA	TRBV28	ATPGANTGELF
TRBD1	TRBV5-5	ASSLAGTGFGYT
TRBD1	TRBV5-1	ASTGTGHGYEQY
TRBD2	TRBV4-1	ASSQVSPSGASTQY
TRBD2	TRBV11-2	ASSLGRGGRIIHEQF
TRBD2	TRBV28	ASSLRGSGSYEQY
NA	TRBV6-4	ASSVRGGETQY
TRBD1	TRBV5-4	ASSTDRALSYGYT
NA	TRBV7-2	ASSLFPENTEAF
TRBD1	TRBV30	AWSAGTAQETQY
NA	TRBV28	ASSTRVGGEQY
TRBD1	TRBV9	ASSVVDRAFTEAF
TRBD1	TRBV6-5	ASSLDRGSDQPQH
NA	TRBV6-1	ASSEVGVGSNQPQH
TRBD1	TRBV7-2	ASSNQGTVNQPQH
TRBD1	TRBV7-9	ASSLGQGRTEAF
TRBD1	TRBV2	ASSWTGPGELF
TRBD1	TRBV6-1	ASMASRTGDYGYT
NA	TRBV29-1	SVLTLQGRTEAF
TRBD1	TRBV7-2	ASSFRGYGPLH
TRBD1	TRBV6-5	ASSSDRGHQPQH
NA	TRBV6-5	ASSRGGPLAYEQY